The 22 T cell receptor beta chains below come from one sample, sequenced in a study of T-cell memory formation after mild COVID-19. Via MiXCR, TCRdb re-called the 5' RACE reads, giving one row per CDR3 protein. Here the sample spans about 430,000 distinct CDR3 sequences, roughly a quarter being singletons. Sequencing was carried out using PBMCs or a T cell subset sorted from them (not recorded which). Receptors were obtained from an adult woman who had mild COVID-19 (a few samples of this study predate the infection). Cell type and time point are not known.

This clonotype occurred a few times. The chain joins TRBV13 to TRBJ2-3; 8 nucleotides match TRBD2. Germline loops: CDR1 PRHDT, CDR2 FYEKMQ (reference sequence). Losses at the gene ends were 4 bases for V and 4 bases for J; bases not matched to a gene: 10. This CDR3 contains 16 residues. The CDR3 DNA reads as TGTGCCAGCAGCTCCTCTAGTGCGGGGGGACCAGATACGCAGTATTTT. It specifies CASSSSSAGGPDTQYF.

V usage is TRBV29-1 and J usage is TRBJ1-4, with 9 bases aligning to TRBD1. This CDR3 comprises 15 residues. Losses at the gene ends were 7 bases for V and 7 bases for J; bases not matched to a gene: 13. Germline lookup yields CDR1 SQVTM and CDR2 ANQGSEA. In DNA, the CDR3 is TGCAGCGCAGCCGGGACAGGGTTATCGGGTGAAAAACTGTTTTTT. Translating it yields CSAAGTGLSGEKLFF.

This clonotype came up a few times. The rearrangement links TRBV20-1 to TRBJ2-6; D unclear. Germline loops: CDR1 DFQATT, CDR2 SNEGSKA (reference sequence). The CDR3 extends over 15 amino acids. V lost 3 bases and J 0 bases, leaving 9 bases between the germline ends. The CDR3 loop is CSASPQTSGANVLTF. CDR3 sequence (DNA): TGCAGTGCTAGTCCACAGACCTCTGGGGCCAACGTCCTGACTTTC.

The chain recombines TRBV12-3 or TRBV12-4 with TRBJ2-1; 8 bases line up with TRBD2. The CDR3 is made up of 15 amino acids. The J segment lost 4 bases and the V segment lost 4 bases, leaving 6 bases of the junction unmatched. The CDR3 loop reads CASSSAAGGYNEQFF. The CDR3 nucleotides read TGTGCCAGCAGTTCGGCGGCGGGGGGTTACAATGAGCAGTTCTTC.

There are a few counts of this clonotype. The V gene is TRBV3-1, the J gene TRBJ1-2; D gene ambiguous. The CDR3 has 14 residues. Germline V gives CDR1 LGHDT, CDR2 YNNKEL (reference sequence). Between the trimmed V and J ends, which lost 3 bases and 2 bases, there was a span of 10 bases. The CDR3 region has the DNA TGTGCCAGCAGCCATGGGGTAACGAACTATGGCTACACCTTC. Translated: CASSHGVTNYGYTF.

This clonotype has ten or more counts. Here the CDR3 reads CSARDQGGGDADTQYF. CDR3 DNA sequence: TGCAGTGCTAGAGACCAGGGGGGCGGGGACGCAGATACGCAGTATTTT. The gene calls are TRBV20-1 and TRBJ2-3; D is perhaps TRBD1 (7 bases). V shed 0 bases and J shed 4 bases, with 17 bases lying between them. Germline V gene data show CDR1 as DFQATT and CDR2 as SNEGSKA (reference sequence). The CDR3 has 16 residues.

This clonotype showed up just once. This chain connects TRBV20-1 to TRBJ1-4, with TRBD1 matching 12 bases. This CDR3 comprises 15 residues. In germline, CDR1 is DFQATT, CDR2 SNEGSKA (reference sequence). J was trimmed by 6 bases and V by 1 base; bases with no gene match: 3. The CDR3 DNA sequence: TGCAGTGCTAGAGCAGGGACAGGGGGCTATGAAAAACTGTTTTTT. The encoded protein is CSARAGTGGYEKLFF.

This sequence joins TRBV12-3 or TRBV12-4 and TRBJ1-2; maybe TRBD1 (5 bases). The CDR3 length is 13 residues. The V and J ends lost 3 bases and 8 bases respectively, with 13 bases between them. This chain's CDR3 is CASSFPGGWGYTF. The CDR3 DNA reads as TGTGCCAGCAGTTTTCCGGGGGGATGGGGCTACACCTTC.

The chain combines TRBV6-2 or TRBV6-3 with TRBJ2-3, with D maybe TRBD2 (6 bases). Looked up from germline, CDR1 is MNHEY and CDR2 is SVGEGT. Between the trimmed V and J ends, which lost 2 bases and 11 bases, there was a span of 11 bases. This CDR3 spans 12 amino acids. The CDR3 loop reads CASSYGQGGQYF. In DNA, the CDR3 is TGTGCCAGCAGTTACGGCCAGGGAGGGCAGTATTTT.

This clonotype showed up just a few times. The gene calls are TRBV7-2 and TRBJ2-1; 10 nucleotides match TRBD2. Germline CDR1 is SGHTA and CDR2 is FQGNSA. This CDR3 has 17 amino acids. Germline trimming cut 5 bases from V and 14 bases from J; bases unmatched to any gene: 21. As DNA, the CDR3 is TGTGCCAGCAGCCCTCGCCATAGCGGGGGGCCCACTGGGTTGGAGTTCTTC. Its translation is CASSPRHSGGPTGLEFF. Variable domain in full (rest from reference TRBV7-2 and TRBJ2-1): GAGVSQSPSNKVTEKGKDVELRCDPISGHTALYWYRQSLGQGLEFLIYFQGNSAPDKSGLPSDRFSAERTGGSVSTLTIQRTQQEDSAVYLCASSPRHSGGPTGLEFFGPGTRLTVL.

This clonotype was detected many times. Here the CDR3 DNA reads TGCGCCAGCAGCCAAGAACCTTCTTTGCTAAACACTGAAGCTTTCTTT. Translated: CASSQEPSLLNTEAFF. The V call is TRBV4-1, the J call TRBJ1-1, with D hard to call. Germline V gene data show CDR1 as MGHRA and CDR2 as YSYEKL. The CDR3 runs to 16 residues. Deletions cut 0 bases from V and 2 bases from J, with 13 bases between.

This chain links TRBV7-6 with TRBJ1-4; 9 bases line up with TRBD1. The length of the CDR3 is 14 residues. In germline, CDR1 is SGHVS, CDR2 FNYEAQ. V lost 4 bases to trimming and J lost 4 bases; unmatched junction nucleotides: 1. As DNA, the CDR3 is TGTGCCAGCAGCTGGACAGGGGATAATGAAAAACTGTTTTTT. Translating gives CASSWTGDNEKLFF.

V gene TRBV2 combines with J gene TRBJ1-1; 7 bases align to TRBD1. The V gene end was trimmed by 6 bases and the J gene end by 2 bases; junction bases not matched to a gene: 6. The CDR3 spans 14 residues. Germline loops: CDR1 SNHLY, CDR2 FYNNEI. This CDR3 is CASRERQGNTEAFF. The CDR3 nucleotides read TGTGCCAGCAGGGAACGACAGGGAAACACTGAAGCTTTCTTT.

The V and J genes are TRBV2 and TRBJ1-2; D might be TRBD1 (6 bases). This CDR3 has 15 amino acids. Germline V CDR1 and CDR2: SNHLY, FYNNEI. V was shortened by 2 bases and J by 4 bases, with 14 bases between the two germline ends. CDR3 protein: CASSETRGLGYGYTF. The CDR3 region has the DNA TGTGCCAGCAGTGAAACACGGGGGCTTGGCTATGGCTACACCTTC.

The chain carries TRBV29-1 and TRBJ2-7, with TRBD1 matching over 7 bases. Germline CDR1 and CDR2: SQVTM and ANQGSEA. The CDR3 spans 14 residues. The V segment lost 5 bases and the J segment 5 bases; nucleotides outside the gene matches: 12. DNA for the CDR3: TGCAGCGTTAGACACCGGACAGGCGGCCACGAGCAGTACTTC. This gives the protein CSVRHRTGGHEQYF.

The sample holds a few counts of this clonotype. The chain has TRBV5-1 and TRBJ2-1; D is perhaps TRBD2 (5 bases). This CDR3 is 15 amino acids long. The V gene lost 7 bases and the J gene lost 0 bases, with 14 bases spanning the gap. The germline V gene encodes CDR1 SGHRS and CDR2 YFSETQ. CDR3 protein: CASLATGSSYNEQFF. The CDR3 bases are TGCGCCAGCCTGGCAACGGGGAGCTCCTACAATGAGCAGTTCTTC.

The sample holds a few counts of this clonotype. J is TRBJ1-4 and V is TRBV29-1; no definite D call. The CDR3 has 12 amino acids. In germline, CDR1 is SQVTM, CDR2 ANQGSEA. The ends were cut back, 3 bases at V and 13 bases at J, with 15 bases in the middle. The CDR3 DNA sequence: TGCAGCGTTGAGATGTCCGGGGTAGGACTGTTTTTT. Amino acid sequence: CSVEMSGVGLFF.

In its sample, this clonotype was seen a few times. The V gene is TRBV6-5, the J gene TRBJ1-1; D unresolved. The CDR3 spans 15 residues. V gave up 0 bases and J gave up 1 base, with 9 bases separating them. Germline V gene sequence: CDR1 MNHEY, CDR2 SVGAGI. CDR3 sequence (DNA): TGTGCCAGCAGTTACTCTGCGAAATCGAACACTGAAGCTTTCTTT. This encodes CASSYSAKSNTEAFF.

This sequence joins TRBV9 and TRBJ2-1; 9 nucleotides align to TRBD2. V shed 0 bases and J 9 bases; nucleotides not matched to a gene: 4. The CDR3 totals 14 residues. CDR1 is SGDLS and CDR2 is YYNGEE in the germline V gene. The CDR3 is CASSVEAAGGEQFF. Here the CDR3 DNA reads TGTGCCAGCAGCGTAGAAGCAGCGGGGGGTGAGCAGTTCTTC.

This clonotype was observed a handful of times. The rearrangement uses TRBV7-2 and TRBJ1-6; TRBD1 matches at 8 bases. The junction had 7 bases not matched to a gene; V was cut back by 5 bases and J by 7 bases. The CDR3 is made up of 15 amino acids. Germline V gene lookup returns CDR1 SGHTA and CDR2 FQGNSA. The CDR3 spells CASSARQGNNSPLHF. The CDR3 region has the DNA TGTGCCAGCAGCGCCCGACAGGGGAACAATTCACCCCTCCACTTT.

This clonotype was seen a few times. The chain employs TRBV27 and TRBJ2-7; the D is unclear. The germline gives CDR1 MNHEY, CDR2 SMNVEV (reference sequence). The ends were cut back, 8 bases at V and 1 base at J, with 15 bases in the middle. This CDR3 comprises 14 residues. CDR3 in amino acids: CASRRPNPSYEQYF. The CDR3 DNA reads as TGTGCCAGCCGCCGTCCTAACCCTTCCTACGAGCAGTACTTC.

This clonotype occurred a few times. The J gene is TRBJ1-4, the V gene TRBV5-1, with D perhaps matching TRBD1 (5 bases). The germline gives CDR1 SGHRS, CDR2 YFSETQ. This CDR3 has 18 amino acids. V lost 2 bases to trimming and J lost 6 bases, with 23 bases between them. The CDR3 sequence is CASSLWALRGVGDEKLFF. The CDR3 DNA reads TGCGCCAGCAGCTTATGGGCCCTAAGGGGCGTTGGGGATGAAAAACTGTTTTTT.